What follows are 14 T cell receptor beta chains derived from one specimen sequenced in a study of cytomegalovirus exposure and HLA in healthy donors. The study ran its PCR with 60 Vbeta and 13 Jbeta primers. The repertoire was sequenced with immunoSEQ multiplex PCR; TCRdb's copy has only in-frame clones and lacks some. Altogether 150,000 to 200,000 clones are present, roughly 87% being singletons, with the ten largest covering about 0.85%. The specimen was PBMCs. The receptor set was obtained from a woman aged 30 to 39 in good health and CMV-seronegative.

The sample holds one count of this clone. V usage is TRBV6-1 and J usage is TRBJ2-7, with 7 positions matching TRBD2. The V gene's germline CDR1 is MNHNS and CDR2 SASEGT. This CDR3 is built from 14 residues. Trimming cost V 6 bases and J 3 bases; bases outside gene matches: 8. This CDR3 is CASSQRGGNYEQYF. As DNA, the CDR3 is TGTGCCAGCAGCCAGCGGGGAGGGAACTACGAGCAGTACTTC.

This chain joins TRBV4-1 and TRBJ2-7, with 9 bases lining up with TRBD1. In germline, CDR1 is MGHRA, CDR2 YSYEKL. V was pared by 3 bases and J by 3 bases, with 15 bases of the junction left unmatched. The CDR3 sequence is 18 residues long. The CDR3 reads CASSHRPGTGTGLYEQYF. DNA for the CDR3: TGCGCCAGCAGCCATCGTCCCGGGACAGGGACGGGTCTCTACGAGCAGTACTTC.

This clone was counted a single time. This rearrangement joins TRBV29-1 to TRBJ2-7; perhaps TRBD2 as D (6 bases). The CDR3 is made up of 15 amino acids. Germline values: CDR1 SQVTM, CDR2 ANQGSEA. Trimming pared 3 bases from V and 0 bases from J, leaving 15 bases between. CDR3 loop: CSVEGLAENSYEQYF. CDR3 nucleotides: TGCAGCGTTGAGGGCTTAGCGGAAAACTCCTACGAGCAGTACTTC.

The chain joins TRBV6-5 to TRBJ2-5; weak D call: TRBD1 (6 bases). The CDR3 runs to 15 residues. The germline V gene encodes CDR1 MNHEY and CDR2 SVGAGI. Trimming pared 3 bases from V and 1 base from J, leaving 12 bases between. The CDR3 here is CASSYFPGAQETQYF. The CDR3 region has the DNA TGTGCCAGCAGTTATTTTCCAGGGGCCCAAGAGACCCAGTACTTC.

This clone came up once. The chain links TRBV21-1 to TRBJ1-4. TRBV21-1 is annotated as a pseudogene. This CDR3 is built from 17 residues. The CDR3 spells CASSKARGGDRFGKLFF. CDR3 in DNA: TGTGCCAGCAGCAAAGCGCGGGGGGGTGACAGGTTTGGAAAACTGTTTTTT.

The DNA of the CDR3 is TGTGCCAGCTCACCGGACAGGGACAGGGCTTTCTTT. It encodes CASSPDRDRAFF. The chain employs TRBV18 and TRBJ1-1, with 8 bases lining up with TRBD1. CDR3 length: 12 amino acids. CDR1 and CDR2 (germline): KGHSH, LQKENI. V lost 3 bases and J lost 11; bases outside the gene matches: 5.

This clone came up once. The junction shows a germline mismatch at one end, possibly a read error. The J gene is TRBJ2-6, the V gene TRBV5-1, with D possibly TRBD1 on 6 matching bases. The germline V gene encodes CDR1 SGHRS and CDR2 YFSETQ. The CDR3 covers 19 residues. DNA for the CDR3: TGCGCCGGCAGCTGGACAGTCCAGGAATCGAGCTCTGGGGCCAACGTCCTGACTTTC. The encoded protein is CAGSWTVQESSSGANVLTF.

This chain uses TRBV27 with TRBJ1-2, with D perhaps TRBD1 (6 bases). The germline V gene has CDR1 MNHEY and CDR2 SMNVEV (reference sequence). V lost 3 bases and J 8 bases, leaving 13 bases between the germline ends. The CDR3 is 13 residues long. This CDR3 is CASSLGGAKGYTF. CDR3 bases: TGTGCCAGCAGTTTGGGGGGGGCGAAGGGCTACACCTTC.

This chain uses TRBV10-3 with TRBJ2-1; 10 bases agree with TRBD2. V was clipped by 2 bases and J by 7 bases; unmatched bases: 5. CDR3 length: 15 amino acids. Per the germline V gene, CDR1 is ENHRY and CDR2 is SYGVKD. CDR3 protein: CAISEGTSALNEQFF. The CDR3 DNA reads TGTGCCATCAGTGAGGGGACTAGCGCGTTGAATGAGCAGTTCTTC.

The V gene is TRBV19, the J gene TRBJ2-7; no definite D call. The CDR3 runs 15 residues. Trimming removed 5 bases from V and 7 bases from J, with 21 bases in between. The germline gives CDR1 LNHDA, CDR2 SQIVND (reference sequence). The CDR3 bases are TGTGCCAGTAGTCTCTCCTCAGATTCACGCTGGGAGCAGTACTTC. Its translation: CASSLSSDSRWEQYF.

The J gene is TRBJ2-1, the V gene TRBV5-8; D is perhaps TRBD2 (6 bases). CDR1 is SGHTS, CDR2 YDEGEE, per germline. The CDR3 runs to 11 residues. With 7 bases removed from V and 9 bases from J, the gap between germline ends came to 11 bases. The CDR3 sequence: CASWRESEQFF. For the CDR3, the DNA is TGTGCCAGCTGGAGGGAAAGTGAGCAGTTCTTC.

This clone occurred a few times. This chain's CDR3 is CASSSSFGGNEAFF. The CDR3 nucleotides read TGCGCCAGCAGCTCCTCGTTCGGGGGAAATGAAGCTTTCTTT. The chain has TRBV5-1 and TRBJ1-1, with D possibly being TRBD1 (5 bases). CDR3 length: 14 amino acids. V was pared by 3 bases and J by 7 bases, with 16 bases between. Germline CDR1 SGHRS, CDR2 YFSETQ.

The chain links TRBV30 to TRBJ2-2; TRBD1 might be the D (6 bases). This CDR3 contains 15 residues. Germline loops: CDR1 GTSNPN, CDR2 SVGIG (reference sequence). V lost 0 bases and J lost 1, with 9 bases in between. Here the CDR3 reads CAWSVGGMNTGELFF. Here the CDR3 DNA reads TGTGCCTGGAGTGTAGGGGGAATGAACACCGGGGAGCTGTTTTTT.

The V call is TRBV6-6, the J call TRBJ2-5, with 7 bases lining up with TRBD1. J was trimmed by 4 bases and V by 4 bases; bases with no gene match: 3. CDR3 size: 13 residues. CDR1 MNHNY and CDR2 SVGAGI come from the germline V gene (reference sequence). The CDR3: CASSWDRVETQYF. The CDR3 DNA reads TGTGCCAGCAGTTGGGACAGAGTAGAGACCCAGTACTTC.